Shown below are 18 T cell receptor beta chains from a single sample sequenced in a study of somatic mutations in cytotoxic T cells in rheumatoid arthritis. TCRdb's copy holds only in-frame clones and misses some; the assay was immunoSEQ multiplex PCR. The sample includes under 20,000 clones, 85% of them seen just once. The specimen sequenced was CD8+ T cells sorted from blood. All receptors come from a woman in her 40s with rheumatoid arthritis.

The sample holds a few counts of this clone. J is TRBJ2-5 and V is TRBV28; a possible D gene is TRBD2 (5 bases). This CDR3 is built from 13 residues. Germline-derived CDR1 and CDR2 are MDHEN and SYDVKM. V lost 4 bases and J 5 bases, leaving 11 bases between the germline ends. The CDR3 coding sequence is TGTGCCAGCAGTTACGGAGAGGGTGAGACCCAGTACTTC. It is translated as CASSYGEGETQYF.

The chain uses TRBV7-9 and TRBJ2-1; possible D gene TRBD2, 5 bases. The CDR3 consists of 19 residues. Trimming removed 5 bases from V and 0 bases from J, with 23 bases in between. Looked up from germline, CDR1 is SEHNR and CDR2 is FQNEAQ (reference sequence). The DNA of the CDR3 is TGTGCCAGCAGCGATAACCTACCCCTTTTTGGGAGCTCCTACAATGAGCAGTTCTTC. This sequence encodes CASSDNLPLFGSSYNEQFF.

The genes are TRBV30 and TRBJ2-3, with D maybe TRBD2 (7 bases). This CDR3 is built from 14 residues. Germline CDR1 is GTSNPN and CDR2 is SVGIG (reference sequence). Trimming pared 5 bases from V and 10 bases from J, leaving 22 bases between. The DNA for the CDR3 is TGTGCCTGGCATCCTCGGGGGGCCCCCCTGGCGCAGTATTTT. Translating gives CAWHPRGAPLAQYF.

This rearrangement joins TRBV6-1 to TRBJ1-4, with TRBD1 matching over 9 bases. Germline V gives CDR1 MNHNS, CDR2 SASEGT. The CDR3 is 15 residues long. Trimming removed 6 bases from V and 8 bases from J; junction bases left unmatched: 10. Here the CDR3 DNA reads TGTGCCAGCAGGGACTACAGGGGGCAGGGGGAAAAACTGTTTTTT. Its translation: CASRDYRGQGEKLFF.

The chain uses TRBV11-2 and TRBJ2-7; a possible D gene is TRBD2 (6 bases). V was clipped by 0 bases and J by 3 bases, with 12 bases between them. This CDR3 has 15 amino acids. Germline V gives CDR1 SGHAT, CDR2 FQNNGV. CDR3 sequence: CASSLERLGVYEQYF. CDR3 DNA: TGTGCCAGCAGCTTAGAACGACTAGGAGTCTACGAGCAGTACTTC.

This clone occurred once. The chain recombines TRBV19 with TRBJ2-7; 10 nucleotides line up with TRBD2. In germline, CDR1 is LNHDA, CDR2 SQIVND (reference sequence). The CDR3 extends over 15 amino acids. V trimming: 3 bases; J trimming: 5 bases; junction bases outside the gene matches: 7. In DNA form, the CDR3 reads TGTGCCAGTAGTATGAGGACTAGCGGTATTAACGAGCAGTACTTC. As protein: CASSMRTSGINEQYF.

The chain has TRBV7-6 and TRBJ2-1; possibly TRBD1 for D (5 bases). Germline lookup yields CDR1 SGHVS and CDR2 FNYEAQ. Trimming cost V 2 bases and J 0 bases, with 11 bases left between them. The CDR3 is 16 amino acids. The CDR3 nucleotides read TGTGCCAGCAGCTTAAGGGGCGGAAGCTCCTACAATGAGCAGTTCTTC. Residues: CASSLRGGSSYNEQFF.

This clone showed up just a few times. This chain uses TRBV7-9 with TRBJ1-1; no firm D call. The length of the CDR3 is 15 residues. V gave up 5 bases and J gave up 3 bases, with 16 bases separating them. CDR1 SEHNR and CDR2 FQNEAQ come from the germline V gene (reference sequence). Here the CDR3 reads CASSPPLRRDTEAFF. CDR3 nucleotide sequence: TGTGCCAGCAGCCCACCCCTCAGACGGGACACTGAAGCTTTCTTT.

CDR3 nucleotides: TGTGCCAGCAGTGACGGAGCCAATACCTACGAGCAGTACTTC. Translation: CASSDGANTYEQYF. The rearrangement uses TRBV2 and TRBJ2-7, with D unresolved. V lost 3 bases, J lost 2 bases, and 11 bases lay in between. The CDR3 contains 14 residues. The germline gives CDR1 SNHLY, CDR2 FYNNEI.

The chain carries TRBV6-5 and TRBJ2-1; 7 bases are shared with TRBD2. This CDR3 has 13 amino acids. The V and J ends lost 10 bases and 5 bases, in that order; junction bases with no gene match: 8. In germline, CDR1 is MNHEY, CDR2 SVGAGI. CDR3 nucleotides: TGTGCCACCGGGGGACTACTTAACAATGAGCAGTTCTTC. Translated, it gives CATGGLLNNEQFF.

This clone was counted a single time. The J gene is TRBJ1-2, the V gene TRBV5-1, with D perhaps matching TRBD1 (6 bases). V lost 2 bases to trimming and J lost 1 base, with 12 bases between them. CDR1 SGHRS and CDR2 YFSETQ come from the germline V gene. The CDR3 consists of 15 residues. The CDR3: CASSLTGTSNYGYTF. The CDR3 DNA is TGCGCCAGCAGCTTAACAGGGACGAGTAACTATGGCTACACCTTC.

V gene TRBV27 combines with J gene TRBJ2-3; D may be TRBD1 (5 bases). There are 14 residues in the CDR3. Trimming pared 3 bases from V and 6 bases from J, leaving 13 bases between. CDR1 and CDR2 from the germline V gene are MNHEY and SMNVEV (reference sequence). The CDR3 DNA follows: TGTGCCAGCAGTTTTGACAGCCAATTCGATACGCAGTATTTT. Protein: CASSFDSQFDTQYF.

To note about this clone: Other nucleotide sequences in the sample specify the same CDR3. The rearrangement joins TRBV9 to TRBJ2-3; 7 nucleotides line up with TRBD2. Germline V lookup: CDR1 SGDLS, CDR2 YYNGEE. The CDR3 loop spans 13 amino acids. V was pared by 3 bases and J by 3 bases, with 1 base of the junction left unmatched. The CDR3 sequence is CASSGGGTDTQYF. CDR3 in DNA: TGTGCCAGCAGCGGGGGGGGAACAGATACGCAGTATTTT.

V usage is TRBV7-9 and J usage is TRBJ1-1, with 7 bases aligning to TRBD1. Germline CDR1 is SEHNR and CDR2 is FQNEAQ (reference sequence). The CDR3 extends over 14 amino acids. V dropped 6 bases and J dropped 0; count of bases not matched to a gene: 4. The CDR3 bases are TGTGCCAGCAGACCGACAGGGATGAACACTGAAGCTTTCTTT. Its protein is CASRPTGMNTEAFF.

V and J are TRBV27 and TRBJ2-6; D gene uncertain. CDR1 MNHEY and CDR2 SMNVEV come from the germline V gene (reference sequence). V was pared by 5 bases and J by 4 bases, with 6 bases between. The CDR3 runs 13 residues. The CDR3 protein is CASSPSGANVLTF. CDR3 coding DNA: TGTGCCAGCAGTCCCTCGGGGGCCAACGTCCTGACTTTC.

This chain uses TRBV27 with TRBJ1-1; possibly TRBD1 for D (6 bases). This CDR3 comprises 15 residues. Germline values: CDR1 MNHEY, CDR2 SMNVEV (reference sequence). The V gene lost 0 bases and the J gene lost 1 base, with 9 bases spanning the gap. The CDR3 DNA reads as TGTGCCAGCAGTTTATCAGGGGGAACGAACACTGAAGCTTTCTTT. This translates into CASSLSGGTNTEAFF.

CDR3: CASSPGSVTGELFF. The CDR3 bases are TGTGCCAGCAGCCCAGGTTCGGTCACCGGGGAGCTGTTTTTT. The chain joins TRBV6-5 to TRBJ2-2; D is uncertain. Deletions cut 6 bases from V and 4 bases from J, with 12 bases between. Germline values: CDR1 MNHEY, CDR2 SVGAGI. The length of the CDR3 is 14 residues.

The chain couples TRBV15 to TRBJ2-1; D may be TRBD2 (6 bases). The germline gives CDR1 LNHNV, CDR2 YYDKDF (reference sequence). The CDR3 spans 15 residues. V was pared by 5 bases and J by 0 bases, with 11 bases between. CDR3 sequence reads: CATSDPTSSYNEQFF. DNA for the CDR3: TGTGCCACCAGCGACCCGACTAGCTCCTACAATGAGCAGTTCTTC. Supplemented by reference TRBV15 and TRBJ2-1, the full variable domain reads DAMVIQNPRYQVTQFGKPVTLSCSQTLNHNVMYWYQQKSSQAPKLLFHYYDKDFNNEADTPDNFQSRRPNTSFCFLDIRSPGLGDTAMYLCATSDPTSSYNEQFFGPGTRLTVL.